These T cell receptor beta chains were read from a single sample in a study of cytomegalovirus exposure and HLA in healthy donors. Only in-frame clones appear in the TCRdb table, and some are missing; sequencing was by immunoSEQ multiplex PCR. This sample carries fewer than 200,000 clones, about an eighth of them seen once, and the ten largest clones take 7.8%. What was sequenced was PBMCs. All receptors derive from a man in his fifties or sixties in good health and CMV-seropositive. Each CDR3 is given with its conserved first and last residue. A D gene is named only where the DNA matches it firmly. A row's size may be missing; if present it is once, few, many or a size class.

d_gene | j_gene | abundance | v_gene | CDR3aa | CDR3nt
TRBD2 | TRBJ2-3 | few | TRBV7-2 | CASSSIAGGISTDTQYF | TGTGCCAGCAGCTCCATAGCGGGGGGAATTAGCACAGATACGCAGTATTTT
. | TRBJ2-7 | few | TRBV6-6 | CASSRGSGESYEQYF | TGTGCCAGCAGTCGAGGGTCCGGAGAATCCTACGAGCAGTACTTC
. | TRBJ1-2 | few | TRBV7-2 | CASSLGGTSYGYTF | TGTGCCAGCAGCTTAGGGGGGACAAGCTATGGCTACACCTTC
. | TRBJ1-4 | few | TRBV27 | CASSLRGYPEKLFF | TGTGCCAGCAGTTTAAGGGGATACCCGGAAAAACTGTTTTTT
. | TRBJ1-6 | few | TRBV7-2 | CASSLGQEYYNSPLHF | TGTGCCAGCAGCTTAGGACAGGAGTACTATAATTCACCCCTCCACTTT
. | TRBJ1-1 | . | TRBV7-9 | CASSLAMGRTEAFF | TGTGCCAGCAGCTTAGCTATGGGGCGCACTGAAGCTTTCTTT
. | TRBJ2-3 | . | TRBV7-6 | CASSSGAGRVTRTDTQYF | TGTGCCAGCAGCTCTGGGGCGGGGAGAGTAACCCGCACAGATACGCAGTATTTT
. | TRBJ1-6 | few | TRBV4-3 | CASSPRNLDSPLHF | TGCGCCAGCAGCCCCAGGAATCTCGATTCACCCCTCCACTTT
. | TRBJ2-3 | few | TRBV4-3 | CASSQGWGGGADTQYF | TGCGCCAGCAGCCAAGGTTGGGGGGGCGGGGCAGATACGCAGTATTTT
TRBD2 | TRBJ2-5 | . | TRBV28 | CASSPPGVAGQETQYF | TGTGCCAGCAGTCCCCCCGGGGTAGCGGGTCAAGAGACCCAGTACTTC
. | TRBJ1-1 | . | TRBV28 | CASSSVYPYFRAEAFF | TGTGCCAGCAGTTCTGTCTACCCCTATTTTCGGGCTGAAGCTTTCTTT
TRBD2 | TRBJ2-1 | . | TRBV7-7 | CASAGGDTYNEQFF | TGTGCCAGCGCGGGGGGGGACACATACAATGAGCAGTTCTTC
TRBD2 | TRBJ2-3 | few | TRBV29-1 | CSVDGLAGAEDTQYF | TGCAGCGTCGATGGACTAGCGGGGGCAGAAGATACGCAGTATTTT
TRBD2 | TRBJ2-1 | few | TRBV28 | CASSFLLAGPSGVSNEQFF | TGTGCCAGCAGTTTCCTACTAGCGGGGCCCTCTGGAGTCTCCAATGAGCAGTTCTTC
. | TRBJ1-3 | . | TRBV15 | CATSSSDGNTIYF | TGTGCCACCAGCAGCAGCGATGGAAACACCATATATTTT
TRBD1 | TRBJ1-1 | . | TRBV6-6 | CASRTGGVQAEAFF | TGTGCCAGCAGGACAGGGGGCGTGCAGGCTGAAGCTTTCTTT
. | TRBJ1-1 | . | TRBV11-1 | CASSDRTVMNTEAFF | TGTGCCAGCAGCGATAGGACTGTGATGAACACTGAAGCTTTCTTT
TRBD1 | TRBJ1-5 | few | TRBV7-2 | CASSLSTGTRVHQPQHF | TGTGCCAGCAGCTTATCGACAGGGACAAGGGTACATCAGCCCCAGCATTTT
. | TRBJ1-2 | few | TRBV20-1 | CSADGQYGYTF | TGCAGTGCTGACGGACAGTATGGCTACACCTTC
TRBD2 | TRBJ2-5 | . | TRBV9 | CASSVAAGGGETQYF | TGTGCCAGCAGCGTAGCGGCGGGGGGGGGAGAGACCCAGTACTTC
. | TRBJ1-2 | . | TRBV4-3 | CASSQDGGVTNGYTF | TGCGCCAGCAGCCAAGATGGAGGGGTGACTAATGGCTACACCTTC
TRBD1 | TRBJ1-1 | . | TRBV13 | CASSMGRTGKAFF | TGTGCCAGCAGCATGGGAAGGACAGGGAAAGCTTTCTTT
. | TRBJ1-6 | . | TRBV28 | CASSLRQEISYNSPLHF | TGTGCCAGCAGTTTAAGACAGGAGATCTCCTATAATTCACCCCTCCACTTT
TRBD1 | TRBJ2-5 | . | TRBV5-4 | CASSWDRFQETQYF | TGTGCCAGCAGCTGGGACAGGTTCCAAGAGACCCAGTACTTC
TRBD1 | TRBJ1-1 | few | TRBV29-1 | CSVGDRGYTEAFF | TGCAGCGTTGGGGACAGGGGGTACACTGAAGCTTTCTTT
. | TRBJ2-5 | . | TRBV18 | CASSQYYTETQYF | TGTGCCAGCTCGCAGTATTATACCGAGACCCAGTACTTC
. | TRBJ1-3 | few | TRBV4-3 | CASSRHWGGRVSGNTIYF | TGCGCCAGCAGCCGCCATTGGGGGGGGCGAGTTTCTGGAAACACCATATATTTT
TRBD1 | TRBJ2-3 | . | TRBV5-1 | CASSSGQGTDTQYF | TGCGCCAGCAGCTCGGGACAGGGTACAGATACGCAGTATTTT
. | TRBJ1-2 | few | TRBV28 | CASSPSGRGYGYTF | TGTGCCAGCTCCCCCAGTGGGAGGGGGTATGGCTACACCTTC
TRBD1 | TRBJ1-6 | . | TRBV6-1 | CAGGQADSPLHF | TGTGCCGGGGGACAGGCGGATTCACCCCTCCACTTT
. | TRBJ1-1 | few | TRBV6-5 | CASSGTVNTEAFF | TGTGCCAGCTCCGGTACCGTTAACACTGAAGCTTTCTTT
. | TRBJ1-1 | . | TRBV5-1 | CASSLDSLNTEAFF | TGCGCCAGCAGCTTGGATAGTTTGAACACTGAAGCTTTCTTT
. | TRBJ1-2 | few | TRBV5-4 | CASSLARNGYTF | TGTGCCAGCAGCTTGGCCAGGAATGGCTACACCTTC